The rows below give T cell receptor beta chains drawn from one sample of a study of blood T cell repertoires in COVID-19. Profiled with immunoSEQ multiplex PCR; TCRdb holds only in-frame clones, not every one. The sample yields 110,000 or so clones, over 70% seen once. The source material was peripheral blood. The receptors originated from a man in his fifties with acute or convalescent COVID-19. Each CDR3 is given with its conserved first and last residue. Fields, in order: J gene, V gene, CDR3 protein.

TRBJ1-1	TRBV19	CASRRDGGTEAFF
TRBJ1-6	TRBV7-3	CASSLVDNSPLHF
TRBJ1-5	TRBV3-1/TRBV3-2	CASSQGGSSQPQHF
TRBJ1-3	TRBV21-1	CARLPPQEVSGNTIYF
TRBJ2-3	TRBV4-1	CASSQDGRGRRADTQYF
TRBJ2-7	TRBV6-5	CASSYSISGDYEQYF
TRBJ2-2	TRBV11-2	CASSSYPPGELNTGELFF
TRBJ1-2	TRBV27	CASSWDRGGDGYTF
TRBJ1-1	TRBV5-4	CASSQDLGTGGTEAFF
TRBJ2-1	TRBV6-5	CASSYRGDRSYNEQFF
TRBJ1-4	TRBV5-1	CASSLAARANEKLFF
TRBJ2-2	TRBV28	CATAAGGPNTGELFF
TRBJ2-1	TRBV7-2	CASSVQGTQVLRNEQFF
TRBJ2-3	TRBV10-2	CASGKGRGARDTQYF
TRBJ2-3	TRBV27	CASRGGTQYF
TRBJ1-5	TRBV9	CASSAEGLPNQPQHF
TRBJ1-1	TRBV7-3	CASSFSGAGQGSRKNTEAFF
TRBJ1-5	TRBV19	CASSGAPGGQPQHF
TRBJ2-3	TRBV10-3	CAISAGTSGTDTQYF
TRBJ1-1	TRBV28	CASSLYRGEAFF
TRBJ2-2	TRBV7-3	CASSKGAYTGELFF
TRBJ2-1	TRBV7-3	CASSLIAGGEQFF
TRBJ1-1	TRBV5-4	CASSLAGGGNTEAFF
TRBJ1-4	TRBV28	CASSNSDRNEKLFF
TRBJ1-1	TRBV7-3	CASSLTGALNTEAFF
TRBJ2-3	TRBV4-1	CASSQVVAGATDTQYF
TRBJ2-1	TRBV5-1	CASSTGTSGGYNEQFF
TRBJ2-7	TRBV19	CASSIALTGLYEQYF
TRBJ1-2	TRBV3-1/TRBV3-2	CASSPRTGSHGYTF
TRBJ1-1	TRBV5-1	CASSPTGGEVVTEAFF
TRBJ1-2	TRBV9	CASSDWTAGNYGYTF
TRBJ1-5	TRBV19	CASTSGQSSNQPQHF
TRBJ1-1	TRBV10-1	CASSLDRGNTEAFF
TRBJ1-2	TRBV6-5	CASRLQGGSYGYTF
TRBJ1-1	TRBV29-1	CSVDVMGRENTEAFF
TRBJ1-4	TRBV27	CASSPRQGQDKKLFF
TRBJ1-5	TRBV4-2	CASSQEMGQNINQPQHF
TRBJ1-3	TRBV6-5	CASVLYTGGGNTIYF
TRBJ1-2	TRBV10-3	CAIRDLGQGYGYTF
TRBJ1-1	TRBV10-1	CASSEDRGGRAFF
TRBJ1-5	TRBV5-5	CASSLWRTDNQPQHF
TRBJ2-7	TRBV5-6	CASGTQEDRAEQYF
TRBJ2-2	TRBV6-5	CASSRDRGNTGELFF
TRBJ1-2	TRBV19	CASSPTGDGYGYTF
TRBJ2-3	TRBV19	CASKARGAYTDTQYF